This record looks at one TCR beta chain sequence and its context. The data were taken from a study of T cell changes during pregnancy in multiple sclerosis. CDR3 length: 13 residues. Per germline, CDR1 MDHEN and CDR2 SYDVKM. The V gene lost 6 bases and the J gene lost 6 bases, with 14 bases spanning the gap. Data came from immunoSEQ multiplex PCR; TCRdb stores just in-frame clones and leaves some out. Among about 50,000 clones listed, approximately 90% were seen once. The chain recombines TRBV28 with TRBJ1-2, with unresolved D. The sample in question was CD4+ T cells from peripheral blood mononuclear cells, obtained after pregnancy. The clonotype originates from a female donor with multiple sclerosis, enrolled in a pregnancy study. The CDR3 spells CASRPLGPHGYTF. CDR3 in DNA: TGTGCCAGCAGACCTCTAGGTCCCCATGGCTACACCTTC.